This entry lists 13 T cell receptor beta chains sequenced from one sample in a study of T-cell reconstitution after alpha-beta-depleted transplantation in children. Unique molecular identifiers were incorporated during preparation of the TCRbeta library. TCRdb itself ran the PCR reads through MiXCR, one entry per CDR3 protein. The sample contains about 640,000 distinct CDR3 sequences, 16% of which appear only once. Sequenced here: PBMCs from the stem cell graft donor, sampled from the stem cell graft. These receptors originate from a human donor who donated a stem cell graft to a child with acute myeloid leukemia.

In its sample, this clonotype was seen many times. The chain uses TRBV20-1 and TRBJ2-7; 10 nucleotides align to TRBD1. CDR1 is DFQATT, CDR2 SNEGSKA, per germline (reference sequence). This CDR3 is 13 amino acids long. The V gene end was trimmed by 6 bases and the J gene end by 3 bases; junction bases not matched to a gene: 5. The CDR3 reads CSATGTGVYEQYF. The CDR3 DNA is TGCAGTGCAACCGGGACAGGGGTCTACGAGCAGTACTTC.

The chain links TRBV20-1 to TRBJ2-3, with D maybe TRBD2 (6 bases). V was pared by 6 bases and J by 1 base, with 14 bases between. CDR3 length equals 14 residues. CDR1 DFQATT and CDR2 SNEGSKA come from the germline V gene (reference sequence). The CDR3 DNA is TGCAGTGCCCCTAGAGGGACTGGCACAGATACGCAGTATTTT. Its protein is CSAPRGTGTDTQYF.

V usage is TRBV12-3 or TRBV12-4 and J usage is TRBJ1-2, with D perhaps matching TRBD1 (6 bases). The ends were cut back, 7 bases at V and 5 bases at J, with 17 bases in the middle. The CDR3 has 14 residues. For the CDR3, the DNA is TGTGCCAGCACCTGGGACACATACAAGTATGGCTACACCTTC. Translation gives CASTWDTYKYGYTF.

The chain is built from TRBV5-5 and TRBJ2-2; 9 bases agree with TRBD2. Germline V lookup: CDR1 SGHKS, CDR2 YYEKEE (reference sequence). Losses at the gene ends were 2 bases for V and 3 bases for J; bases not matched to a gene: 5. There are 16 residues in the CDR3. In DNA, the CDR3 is TGTGCCAGCAGCTTAGGGACTAGCTCCTACACCGGGGAGCTGTTTTTT. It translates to CASSLGTSSYTGELFF.

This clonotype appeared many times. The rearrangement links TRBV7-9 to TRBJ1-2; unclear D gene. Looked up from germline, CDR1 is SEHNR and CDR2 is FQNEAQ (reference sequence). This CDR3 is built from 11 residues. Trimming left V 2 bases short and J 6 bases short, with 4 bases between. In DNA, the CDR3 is TGTGCCAGCAGCTTATTTCATGGCTACACCTTC. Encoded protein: CASSLFHGYTF. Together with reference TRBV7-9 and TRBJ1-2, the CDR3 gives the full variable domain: DTGVSQNPRHKITKRGQNVTFRCDPISEHNRLYWYRQTLGQGPEFLTYFQNEAQLEKSRLLSDRFSAERPKGSFSTLEIQRTEQGDSAMYLCASSLFHGYTFGSGTRLTVV.

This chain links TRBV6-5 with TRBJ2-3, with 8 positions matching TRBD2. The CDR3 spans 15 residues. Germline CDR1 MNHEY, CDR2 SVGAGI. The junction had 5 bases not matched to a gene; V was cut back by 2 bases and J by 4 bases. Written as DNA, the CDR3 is TGTGCCAGCAGTTACGGATCGGGGGGGCCAGATACGCAGTATTTT. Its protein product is CASSYGSGGPDTQYF.

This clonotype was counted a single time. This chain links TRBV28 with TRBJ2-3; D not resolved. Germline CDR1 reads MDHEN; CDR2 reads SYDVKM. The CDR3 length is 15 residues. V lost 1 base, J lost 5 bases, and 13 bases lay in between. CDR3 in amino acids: CASSLSNMRLDTQYF. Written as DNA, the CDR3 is TGTGCCAGCAGTTTATCCAACATGAGGTTAGATACGCAGTATTTT.

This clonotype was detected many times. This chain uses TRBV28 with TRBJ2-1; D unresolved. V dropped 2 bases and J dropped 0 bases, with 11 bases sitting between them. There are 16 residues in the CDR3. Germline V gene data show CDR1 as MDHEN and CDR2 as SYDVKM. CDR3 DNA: TGTGCCAGCAGTTTACTGGGTAGCAGCTCCTACAATGAGCAGTTCTTC. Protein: CASSLLGSSSYNEQFF.

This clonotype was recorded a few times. The CDR3: CSASQQKKGLFYNEQFF. The CDR3 coding sequence is TGCAGTGCTAGTCAACAAAAGAAGGGGTTGTTTTACAATGAGCAGTTCTTC. The chain combines TRBV20-1 with TRBJ2-1, with D possibly TRBD1 on 5 matching bases. Germline CDR1 is DFQATT and CDR2 is SNEGSKA (reference sequence). CDR3 length: 17 residues. Trimming cost V 3 bases and J 4 bases, with 22 bases left between them.

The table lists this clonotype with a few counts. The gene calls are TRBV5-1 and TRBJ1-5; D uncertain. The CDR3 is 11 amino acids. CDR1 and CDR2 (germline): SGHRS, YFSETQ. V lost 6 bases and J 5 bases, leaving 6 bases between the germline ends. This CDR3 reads CASTNDQPQHF. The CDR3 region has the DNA TGCGCCAGCACCAATGATCAGCCCCAGCATTTT. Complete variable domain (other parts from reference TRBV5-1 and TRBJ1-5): KAGVTQTPRYLIKTRGQQVTLSCSPISGHRSVSWYQQTPGQGLQFLFEYFSETQRNKGNFPGRFSGRQFSNSRSEMNVSTLELGDSALYLCASTNDQPQHFGDGTRLSIL.

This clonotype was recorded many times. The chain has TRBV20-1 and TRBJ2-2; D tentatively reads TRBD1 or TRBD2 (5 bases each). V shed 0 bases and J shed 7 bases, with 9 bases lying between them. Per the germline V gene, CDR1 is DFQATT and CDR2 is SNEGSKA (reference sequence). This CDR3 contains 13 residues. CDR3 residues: CSARDGTFGELFF. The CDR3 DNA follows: TGCAGTGCTAGAGATGGGACGTTCGGGGAGCTGTTTTTT.

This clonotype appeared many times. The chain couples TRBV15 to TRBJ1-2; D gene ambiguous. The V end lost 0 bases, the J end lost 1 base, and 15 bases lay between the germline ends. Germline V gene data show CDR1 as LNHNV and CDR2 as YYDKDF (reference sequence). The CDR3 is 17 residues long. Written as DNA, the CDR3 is TGTGCCACCAGCAGAGATGGCAGCGAGTACCATAACTATGGCTACACCTTC. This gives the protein CATSRDGSEYHNYGYTF.

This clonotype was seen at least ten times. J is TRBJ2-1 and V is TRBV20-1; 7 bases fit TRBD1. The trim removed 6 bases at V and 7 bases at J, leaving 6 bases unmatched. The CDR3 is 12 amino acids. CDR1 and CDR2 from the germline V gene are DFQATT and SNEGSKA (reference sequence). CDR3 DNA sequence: TGCAGTGCGAGGGGGCTTATAAATGAGCAGTTCTTC. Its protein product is CSARGLINEQFF.